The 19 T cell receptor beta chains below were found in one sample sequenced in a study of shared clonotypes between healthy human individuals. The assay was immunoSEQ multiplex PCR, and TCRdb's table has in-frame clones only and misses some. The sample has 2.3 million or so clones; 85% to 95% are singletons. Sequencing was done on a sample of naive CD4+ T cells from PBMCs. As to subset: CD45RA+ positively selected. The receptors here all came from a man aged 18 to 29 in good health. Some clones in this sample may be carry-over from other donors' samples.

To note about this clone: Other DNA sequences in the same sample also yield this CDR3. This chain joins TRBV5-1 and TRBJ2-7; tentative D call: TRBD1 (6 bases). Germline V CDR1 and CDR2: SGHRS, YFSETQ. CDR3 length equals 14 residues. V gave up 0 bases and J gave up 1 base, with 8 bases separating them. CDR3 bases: TGCGCCAGCAGCTTGGCAGGGGTTTCCTACGAGCAGTACTTC. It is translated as CASSLAGVSYEQYF.

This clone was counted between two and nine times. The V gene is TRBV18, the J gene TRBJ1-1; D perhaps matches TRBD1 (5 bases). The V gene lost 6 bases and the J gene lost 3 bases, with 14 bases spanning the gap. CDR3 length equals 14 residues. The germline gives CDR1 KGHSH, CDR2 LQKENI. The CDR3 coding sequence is TGTGCCAGCTCCCCTGGAGGGGTGGACACTGAAGCTTTCTTT. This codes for CASSPGGVDTEAFF.

DNA of the CDR3: TGTGCCAGCATGCCAGTTCAACTAGCCAAAAACATTCAGTACTTC. It is translated as CASMPVQLAKNIQYF. This rearrangement joins TRBV28 to TRBJ2-4; D remains unclear. V was cut by 7 bases and J by 0 bases, with 13 bases left in between. Germline V gene lookup returns CDR1 MDHEN and CDR2 SYDVKM. The CDR3 runs 15 residues.

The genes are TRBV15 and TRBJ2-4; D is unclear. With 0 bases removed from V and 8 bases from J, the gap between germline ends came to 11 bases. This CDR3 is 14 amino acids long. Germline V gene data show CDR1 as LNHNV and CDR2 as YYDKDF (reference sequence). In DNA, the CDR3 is TGTGCCACCAGCAGAGATCGTGGGCAGGACATTCAGTACTTC. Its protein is CATSRDRGQDIQYF.

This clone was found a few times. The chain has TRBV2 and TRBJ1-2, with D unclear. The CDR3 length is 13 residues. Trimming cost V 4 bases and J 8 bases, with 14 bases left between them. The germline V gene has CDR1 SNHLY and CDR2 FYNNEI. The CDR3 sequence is CASSGPSSGGYTF. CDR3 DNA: TGTGCCAGCAGTGGACCGTCTTCTGGCGGCTACACCTTC.

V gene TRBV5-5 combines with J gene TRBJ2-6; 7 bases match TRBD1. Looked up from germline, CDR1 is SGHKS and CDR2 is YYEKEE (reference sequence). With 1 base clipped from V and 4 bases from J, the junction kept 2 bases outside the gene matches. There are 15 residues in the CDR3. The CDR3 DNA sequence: TGTGCCAGCAGCTTGTGGGGACAGGGGGCCAACGTCCTGACTTTC. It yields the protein CASSLWGQGANVLTF.

The CDR3 bases are TGTGCCAGCAGTTTCCGGCCAGGCGGGGACTACGAGCAGTACTTC. Its protein product is CASSFRPGGDYEQYF. The chain recombines TRBV6-5 with TRBJ2-7, with D possibly TRBD2 on 6 matching bases. The CDR3 totals 15 residues. The ends were cut back, 4 bases at V and 3 bases at J, with 16 bases in the middle. The germline CDR1 and CDR2 sequences are MNHEY and SVGAGI.

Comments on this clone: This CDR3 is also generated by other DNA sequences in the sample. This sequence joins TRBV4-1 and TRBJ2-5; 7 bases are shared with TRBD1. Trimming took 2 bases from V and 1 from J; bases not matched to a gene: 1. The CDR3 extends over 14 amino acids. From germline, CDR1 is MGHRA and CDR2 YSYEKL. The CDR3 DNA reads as TGCGCCAGCAGCCAACGGGACAGCCAAGAGACCCAGTACTTC. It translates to CASSQRDSQETQYF.

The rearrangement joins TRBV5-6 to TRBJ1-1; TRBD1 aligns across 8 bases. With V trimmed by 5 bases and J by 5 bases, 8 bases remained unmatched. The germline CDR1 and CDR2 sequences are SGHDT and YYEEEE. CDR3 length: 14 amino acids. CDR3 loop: CASSPGGRWTEAFF. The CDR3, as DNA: TGTGCCAGCAGTCCAGGGGGCAGATGGACTGAAGCTTTCTTT.

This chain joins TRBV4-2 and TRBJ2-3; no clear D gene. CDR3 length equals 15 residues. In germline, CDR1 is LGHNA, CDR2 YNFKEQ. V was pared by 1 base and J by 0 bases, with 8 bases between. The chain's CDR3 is CASSQAPGSTDTQYF. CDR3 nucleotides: TGTGCCAGCAGCCAAGCCCCGGGTAGCACAGATACGCAGTATTTT.

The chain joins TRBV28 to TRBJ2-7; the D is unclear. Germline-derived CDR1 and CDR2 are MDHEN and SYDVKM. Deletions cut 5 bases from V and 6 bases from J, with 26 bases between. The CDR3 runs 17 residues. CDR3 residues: CASSSDELGTFSGEQYF. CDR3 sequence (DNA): TGTGCCAGCAGTAGTGACGAACTGGGCACCTTCTCGGGCGAGCAGTACTTC.

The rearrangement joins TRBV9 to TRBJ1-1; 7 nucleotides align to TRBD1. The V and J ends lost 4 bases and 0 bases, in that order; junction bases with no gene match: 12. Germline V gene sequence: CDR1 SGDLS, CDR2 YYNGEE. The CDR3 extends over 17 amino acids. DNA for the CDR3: TGTGCCAGCAGCCCCACGGGACAGCCGCCGTTGAACACTGAAGCTTTCTTT. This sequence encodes CASSPTGQPPLNTEAFF.

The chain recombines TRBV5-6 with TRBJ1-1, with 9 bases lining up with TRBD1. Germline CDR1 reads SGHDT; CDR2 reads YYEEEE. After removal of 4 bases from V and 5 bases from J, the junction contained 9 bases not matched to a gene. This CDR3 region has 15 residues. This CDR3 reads CASSTYRGRGTEAFF. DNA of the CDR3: TGTGCCAGCAGCACCTACAGGGGGCGAGGGACTGAAGCTTTCTTT.

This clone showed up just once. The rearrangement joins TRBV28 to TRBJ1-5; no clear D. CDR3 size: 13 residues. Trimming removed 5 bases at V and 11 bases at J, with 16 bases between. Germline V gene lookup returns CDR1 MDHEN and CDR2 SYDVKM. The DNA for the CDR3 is TGTGCCAGCAGTCGGGCCCCATTCTTAACCCAGCATTTT. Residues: CASSRAPFLTQHF.

The CDR3 sequence is CASSAGTTTDTQYF. Written as DNA, the CDR3 is TGCGCCAGCTCCGCCGGGACTACCACAGATACGCAGTATTTT. The genes are TRBV4-3 and TRBJ2-3; 7 nucleotides align to TRBD2. The J segment lost 2 bases and the V segment lost 8 bases, leaving 7 bases of the junction unmatched. Germline CDR1 LGHNA, CDR2 YSLEER. The CDR3 runs to 14 residues.

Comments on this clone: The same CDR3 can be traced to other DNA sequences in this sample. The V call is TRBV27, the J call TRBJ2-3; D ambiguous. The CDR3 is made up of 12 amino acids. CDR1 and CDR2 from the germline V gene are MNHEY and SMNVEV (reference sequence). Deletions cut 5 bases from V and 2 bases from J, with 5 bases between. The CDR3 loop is CASSPTTDTQYF. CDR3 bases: TGTGCCAGCAGTCCGACCACAGATACGCAGTATTTT.

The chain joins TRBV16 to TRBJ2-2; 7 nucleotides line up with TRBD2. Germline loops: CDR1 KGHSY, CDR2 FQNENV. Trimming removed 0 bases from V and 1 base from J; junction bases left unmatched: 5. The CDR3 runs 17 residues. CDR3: CASSQSMGGWNTGELFF. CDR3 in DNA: TGTGCCAGCAGCCAATCGATGGGAGGGTGGAACACCGGGGAGCTGTTTTTT.

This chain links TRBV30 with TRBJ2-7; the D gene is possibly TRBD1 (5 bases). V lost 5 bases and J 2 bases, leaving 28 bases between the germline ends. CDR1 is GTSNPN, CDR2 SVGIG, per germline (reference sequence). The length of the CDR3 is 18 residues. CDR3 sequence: CAWAPILRQTSFAYEQYF. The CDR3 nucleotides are TGTGCCTGGGCCCCGATTCTAAGACAGACCTCCTTCGCCTACGAGCAGTACTTC.

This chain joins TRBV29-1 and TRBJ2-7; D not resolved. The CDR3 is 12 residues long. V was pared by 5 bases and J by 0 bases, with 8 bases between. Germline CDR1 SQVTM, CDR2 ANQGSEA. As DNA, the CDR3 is TGCAGCGTTTCACAGAACTCCTACGAGCAGTACTTC. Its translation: CSVSQNSYEQYF.